This T cell receptor beta chain was profiled in a study of post-analysis software for immune sequencing data. The study's findings and limits: Controls had lower frequencies than patients of a few TRBV segments, which included TRBV5-6, TRBV5-1 and TRBV20-1.

Comments on this clonotype: Its cognate antigen is unknown.

This CDR3 is 15 amino acids long. CDR1 PRHDT and CDR2 FYEKMQ come from the germline V gene (reference sequence). V shed 7 bases and J shed 0 bases, with 15 bases lying between them. Incorporated into the TCR beta cDNA libraries were unique molecular identifiers, which served to reduce PCR and sequencing biases. TCRdb re-derived calls from the PCR reads in MiXCR, one entry per CDR3 protein. The top ten hold 4% to 5% of the sample, which has approximately 770,000 distinct CDR3 sequences, 46% seen once. The specimen sequenced was blood. This TCR came from a girl aged 10-17 years with multiple sclerosis. The genes are TRBV13 and TRBJ1-2; D perhaps matches TRBD1 (5 bases). CDR3 nucleotide sequence: TGTGCCAGCAAGGGGAGCCGAGGAGCTAACTATGGCTACACCTTC. It is translated as CASKGSRGANYGYTF.